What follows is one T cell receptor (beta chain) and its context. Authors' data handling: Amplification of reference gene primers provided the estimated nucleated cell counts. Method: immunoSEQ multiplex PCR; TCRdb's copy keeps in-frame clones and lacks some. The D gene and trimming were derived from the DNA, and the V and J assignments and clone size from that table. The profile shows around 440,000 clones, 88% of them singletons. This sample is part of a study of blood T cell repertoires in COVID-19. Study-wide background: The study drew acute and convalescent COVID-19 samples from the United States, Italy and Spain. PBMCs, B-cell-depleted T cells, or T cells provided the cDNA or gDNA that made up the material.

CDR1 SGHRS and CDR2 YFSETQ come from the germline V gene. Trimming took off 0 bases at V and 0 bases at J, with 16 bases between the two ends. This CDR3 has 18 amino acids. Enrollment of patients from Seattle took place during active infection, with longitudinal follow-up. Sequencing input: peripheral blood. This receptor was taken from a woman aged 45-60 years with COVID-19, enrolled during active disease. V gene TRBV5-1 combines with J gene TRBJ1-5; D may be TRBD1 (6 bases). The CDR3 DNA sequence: TGCGCCAGCAGCTTGGACAGGGTTGGGGAATATAGCAATCAGCCCCAGCATTTT. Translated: CASSLDRVGEYSNQPQHF.